This T cell receptor (beta chain) was recovered during a study of high-grade serous ovarian cancer treatment subgroups. Whole-study findings and limits: CDR1 and CDR2 were left unanalyzed; analyses focused on CDR3. Same-patient tumor repertoires overlapped at about 0.095 to 0.8; different patients barely overlapped. Higher neoantigen levels went with greater TCR clonal relatedness.

The tumor samples were collected prior to definitive surgery or chemotherapy. This CDR3 has 11 amino acids. The germline V gene has CDR1 SQVTM and CDR2 ANQGSEA. Worth noting for this clone: Its antigen is not identified.

The assay was immunoSEQ multiplex PCR, and TCRdb's table has in-frame clones only and misses some. Of fewer than 6,500 clones listed, 75% to 85% are singletons. The sequencing sample was made of tumor tissue. This TCR came from a human donor with high-grade serous ovarian cancer. This chain uses TRBV29-1 with TRBJ1-1; D uncertain. The CDR3 region has the DNA TGCCTCGGGAGGGTAAGAGGTGAAGCTTTCTTT. Protein: CLGRVRGEAFF.